The following is a T cell receptor (beta chain) sequence with its context. This sample is part of a study of blood T cell repertoires in COVID-19. Turning to the study itself: From the United States, Italy and Spain came samples of acute and convalescent COVID-19. The cDNA or gDNA used as material had been derived from T cells, B-cell-depleted T cells, or PBMCs.

Per the authors' pipeline: Reference gene primer amplification yielded estimated nucleated cell counts. Sequenced by immunoSEQ multiplex PCR; TCRdb stores in-frame clones only, minus some. V, J and clone size reflect that table, while D and trimming were determined from the DNA. The sample lists 200,000 to 300,000 clones; around 89% were seen once. CDR1 is SNHLY, CDR2 FYNNEI, per germline. V lost 6 bases to trimming and J lost 4 bases; unmatched junction nucleotides: 7. This CDR3 has 14 amino acids. Sequences were obtained from peripheral blood. This clonotype originated in a man between 60 and 75 years old who had recovered from COVID-19. This rearrangement joins TRBV2 to TRBJ1-1; TRBD1 aligns across 8 bases. Here the CDR3 reads CASRAGGWGTEAFF. DNA for the CDR3: TGTGCCAGCAGGGCAGGGGGCTGGGGCACTGAAGCTTTCTTT.